These 30 T cell receptor beta chains were all obtained from the same sample, sequenced in a study of OX40 agonist ivuxolimab in advanced cancers. The library came from the immunoSEQ multiplex PCR assay. The clones in this table, taken by TCRdb from immuneACCESS, are in-frame only. Not every clone is retained; where verified, under half of the shortfall comes from an unresolved V gene, and the cause of the rest is unknown. Across this sample there are tens of thousands of clones, with roughly 83% seen only once. The top ten hold around a third of the sample. This sample comprised CD4+ or CD8+ T cells sorted from blood, obtained in a trial of the OX40 agonist ivuxolimab. These receptors came from an adult with an advanced solid tumor such as melanoma, head and neck, liver or kidney cancer.

The chain employs TRBV6-6 and TRBJ1-2, with D possibly being TRBD1 (5 bases). Germline assignment: CDR1 MNHNY and CDR2 SVGAGI (reference sequence). Deletions cut 0 bases from V and 8 bases from J, with 13 bases between. The CDR3 is made up of 14 amino acids. The CDR3 region is CASSYSKGVRGYTF. CDR3 in DNA: TGTGCCAGCAGTTACTCGAAAGGGGTTAGGGGCTACACCTTC.

This clone was counted once. The chain recombines TRBV27 with TRBJ2-7, with D possibly matching TRBD1 (6 bases). This CDR3 region has 16 residues. Between the trimmed V and J ends, which lost 0 bases and 4 bases, there was a span of 16 bases. Germline loops: CDR1 MNHEY, CDR2 SMNVEV (reference sequence). CDR3 protein: CASSLSVGDQGYEQYF. CDR3 coding DNA: TGTGCCAGCAGTTTATCGGTCGGGGATCAGGGGTACGAGCAGTACTTC.

J is TRBJ1-1 and V is TRBV5-1; D is uncertain. V was cut by 0 bases and J by 0 bases, with 24 bases left in between. CDR3 length equals 20 residues. CDR1 is SGHRS and CDR2 is YFSETQ in the germline V gene. CDR3 nucleotides: TGCGCCAGCAGCTTGGTGGCGTTCAAGGCAAAGTTAATCATGAACACTGAAGCTTTCTTT. Encoded protein: CASSLVAFKAKLIMNTEAFF.

J is TRBJ1-1 and V is TRBV5-8, with 9 bases lining up with TRBD1. Germline CDR1 SGHTS, CDR2 YDEGEE. The CDR3 length is 13 residues. The ends lost 2 bases at V and 7 bases at J; junction bases unmatched: 3. CDR3 DNA sequence: TGTGCCAGCAGCTTTACAGGGGGCGTTGAAGCTTTCTTT. It is translated as CASSFTGGVEAFF.

The rearrangement links TRBV2 to TRBJ2-3; D perhaps matches TRBD2 (5 bases). Germline lookup yields CDR1 SNHLY and CDR2 FYNNEI. The V end lost 8 bases, the J end lost 6 bases, and 9 bases lay between the germline ends. The CDR3 has 11 amino acids. In nucleotides, the CDR3 is TGTGCCAGCCAAAGGACTGATACGCAGTATTTT. Its translation: CASQRTDTQYF.

CDR3 loop: CASSLGGAGGWYF. CDR3 sequence (DNA): TGTGCCAGCAGCTTGGGAGGGGCAGGCGGTTGGTACTTC. V is TRBV5-4 and J is TRBJ2-7; D may be TRBD1 or TRBD2 (5 bases each). The CDR3 runs to 13 residues. The V end was cut by 0 bases, the J end by 12 bases, with 16 bases between. CDR1 and CDR2 (germline): SGHNT, YYREEE (reference sequence). The entire variable domain, with the rest obtained from reference TRBV5-4 and TRBJ2-7, is as follows: ETGVTQSPTHLIKTRGQQVTLRCSSQSGHNTVSWYQQALGQGPQFIFQYYREEENGRGNFPPRFSGLQFPNYSSELNVNALELDDSALYLCASSLGGAGGWYFGPGTRLTVT.

V and J are TRBV5-6 and TRBJ1-1; D is possibly TRBD1 (5 bases). Deletions cut 6 bases from V and 10 bases from J, with 13 bases between. Germline V gene sequence: CDR1 SGHDT, CDR2 YYEEEE. This CDR3 spans 11 amino acids. The CDR3 nucleotides read TGTGCCAGCACCTCGGGGAGGGGAGCTTTCTTT. Amino acid sequence: CASTSGRGAFF.

This clone was picked up one time. This chain links TRBV6-6 with TRBJ2-3; 9 positions agree with TRBD1. Germline V gene data show CDR1 as MNHNY and CDR2 as SVGAGI (reference sequence). The length of the CDR3 is 15 residues. The J segment lost 5 bases and the V segment lost 0 bases, leaving 3 bases of the junction unmatched. The CDR3 region is CASSYSGQGIDTQYF. In DNA, the CDR3 is TGTGCCAGCAGTTACTCGGGACAGGGCATAGATACGCAGTATTTT.

This clone is a singleton in its sample. The chain is built from TRBV9 and TRBJ2-3; D possibly corresponds to TRBD2 (6 bases). CDR1 is SGDLS and CDR2 is YYNGEE in the germline V gene. With 4 bases removed from V and 3 bases from J, the gap between germline ends came to 15 bases. The CDR3 length is 15 residues. The CDR3 reads CASSLATTLTDTQYF. The CDR3 DNA sequence: TGTGCCAGCAGCCTAGCGACTACTCTAACAGATACGCAGTATTTT.

The V call is TRBV7-9, the J call TRBJ2-1, with 14 bases lining up with TRBD2. The V segment lost 1 base and the J segment 7 bases; nucleotides outside the gene matches: 6. The germline gives CDR1 SEHNR, CDR2 FQNEAQ (reference sequence). The length of the CDR3 is 17 residues. The CDR3 coding sequence is TGTGCCAGCAGCTTAGAGACTAGCGGGAGGGCCAGGAATGAGCAGTTCTTC. It yields the protein CASSLETSGRARNEQFF.

The chain links TRBV9 to TRBJ2-5; 12 bases fit TRBD2. V lost 4 bases and J lost 5; bases outside the gene matches: 12. The CDR3 runs 17 residues. In germline, CDR1 is SGDLS, CDR2 YYNGEE. CDR3 sequence: CASSTRTSGDAGETQYF. CDR3 DNA sequence: TGTGCCAGCAGCACCCGGACTAGCGGGGACGCGGGGGAGACCCAGTACTTC.

The chain links TRBV5-8 to TRBJ2-2; 13 bases line up with TRBD2. The junction had 13 bases not matched to a gene; V was cut back by 2 bases and J by 3 bases. The length of the CDR3 is 20 residues. Germline V gene lookup returns CDR1 SGHTS and CDR2 YDEGEE. The CDR3 loop reads CASSLTGLLAGGPYTGELFF. In DNA, the CDR3 is TGTGCCAGCAGCTTAACCGGATTACTAGCGGGAGGGCCTTACACCGGGGAGCTGTTTTTT.

V and J are TRBV9 and TRBJ2-5; 8 nucleotides agree with TRBD2. The germline V gene encodes CDR1 SGDLS and CDR2 YYNGEE. V gave up 2 bases and J gave up 4 bases; unmatched junction bases: 7. The CDR3 totals 15 residues. CDR3: CASSVRAGEGETQYF. The CDR3 DNA reads TGTGCCAGCAGCGTCCGAGCGGGAGAGGGAGAGACCCAGTACTTC.

This clone counts as medium-sized. This chain uses TRBV9 with TRBJ2-1; the D gene is possibly TRBD2 (6 bases). The germline V gene encodes CDR1 SGDLS and CDR2 YYNGEE. With 0 bases removed from V and 9 bases from J, the gap between germline ends came to 7 bases. There are 12 residues in the CDR3. In nucleotides, the CDR3 is TGTGCCAGCAGCGTAGGCGGGGCTGAGCAGTTCTTC. Protein sequence: CASSVGGAEQFF.

This sequence joins TRBV7-8 and TRBJ2-3, with TRBD2 identical over 12 bases. J gave up 5 bases and V 5 bases, and 14 bases lay outside the gene matches. Germline V gene data show CDR1 as SGHVS and CDR2 as FQNEAQ. This CDR3 is 18 amino acids long. CDR3 amino acids: CASSPGLAGPAQGDTQYF. In DNA, the CDR3 is TGTGCCAGCAGCCCCGGACTAGCGGGACCTGCACAGGGAGATACGCAGTATTTT.

This clone was picked up one time. The rearrangement links TRBV27 to TRBJ1-2; 8 bases match TRBD1. Losses at the gene ends were 2 bases for V and 5 bases for J; bases not matched to a gene: 7. The CDR3 contains 15 residues. CDR1 is MNHEY and CDR2 is SMNVEV in the germline V gene (reference sequence). The CDR3: CASSLVPGQVYGYTF. CDR3 in DNA: TGTGCCAGCAGTTTAGTCCCGGGACAGGTATATGGCTACACCTTC.

The chain uses TRBV15 and TRBJ2-7; 8 bases line up with TRBD1. Germline loops: CDR1 LNHNV, CDR2 YYDKDF (reference sequence). The length of the CDR3 is 17 residues. The V and J ends lost 3 bases and 3 bases, in that order; junction bases with no gene match: 13. The CDR3 sequence: CATSSSYRGAKNYEQYF. The DNA for the CDR3 is TGTGCCACCAGCAGTTCCTACAGGGGGGCCAAAAACTACGAGCAGTACTTC.

Only a few counts were recorded for this clone. The chain couples TRBV4-1 to TRBJ1-1; 8 bases match TRBD1. This CDR3 has 14 residues. The V segment lost 5 bases and the J segment 3 bases; nucleotides outside the gene matches: 5. Germline V gene sequence: CDR1 MGHRA, CDR2 YSYEKL. The CDR3: CASSYQGADTEAFF. Written as DNA, the CDR3 is TGCGCCAGCAGCTATCAGGGGGCGGACACTGAAGCTTTCTTT.

The rearrangement links TRBV19 to TRBJ2-4, with 8 bases matching TRBD2. CDR1 and CDR2 from the germline V gene are LNHDA and SQIVND (reference sequence). The CDR3 sequence is 17 residues long. V dropped 3 bases and J dropped 0; count of bases not matched to a gene: 7. The CDR3 loop reads CASSILRGGRAKNIQYF. The DNA for the CDR3 is TGTGCCAGTAGTATCCTCCGGGGGGGAAGAGCCAAAAACATTCAGTACTTC.

This chain links TRBV4-1 with TRBJ1-1; a weak D match, TRBD1 (6 bases). V shed 4 bases and J shed 5 bases, with 17 bases lying between them. This CDR3 comprises 15 residues. The germline CDR1 and CDR2 sequences are MGHRA and YSYEKL. The CDR3 DNA sequence: TGCGCCAGCAGCCGGACCGGGGGGGCGAGGACTGAAGCTTTCTTT. It is translated as CASSRTGGARTEAFF.

The V and J genes are TRBV6-5 and TRBJ2-3, with D unclear. CDR1 is MNHEY, CDR2 SVGAGI, per germline. The ends were cut back, 3 bases at V and 0 bases at J, with 10 bases in the middle. The CDR3 runs to 15 residues. The chain's CDR3 is CASSYNPPSTDTQYF. For the CDR3, the DNA is TGTGCCAGCAGTTATAATCCTCCAAGCACAGATACGCAGTATTTT.

This clone showed up just once. The CDR3 here is CASSLAGGADTQYF. DNA for the CDR3: TGTGCCAGCAGCTTAGCTGGGGGGGCAGATACGCAGTATTTT. The V call is TRBV7-6, the J call TRBJ2-3, with 7 bases lining up with TRBD2. J gave up 4 bases and V 0 bases, and 1 base lay outside the gene matches. The CDR3 has 14 amino acids. CDR1 is SGHVS, CDR2 FNYEAQ, per germline.

This clone showed up just a few times. This chain links TRBV10-2 with TRBJ1-3; D remains unclear. Trimming cost V 1 base and J 0 bases, with 4 bases left between them. This CDR3 comprises 14 residues. Germline loops: CDR1 WSHSY, CDR2 SAAADI. The CDR3 protein is CASSEYVSGNTIYF. The CDR3 nucleotides read TGCGCCAGCAGTGAGTACGTCTCTGGAAACACCATATATTTT.

This clone was detected a few times. At the DNA level, this CDR3 is encoded by other sequences in the same sample as well. V usage is TRBV19 and J usage is TRBJ2-1, with a possible D match to TRBD2 (5 bases). V lost 3 bases, J lost 0 bases, and 9 bases lay in between. The CDR3 consists of 15 residues. Germline assignment: CDR1 LNHDA and CDR2 SQIVND (reference sequence). CDR3 sequence: CASSISGSSYNEQFF. In DNA, the CDR3 is TGTGCCAGTAGTATCAGTGGGAGCTCCTACAATGAGCAGTTCTTC.

This rearrangement joins TRBV29-1 to TRBJ2-5; D may be TRBD2 (7 bases). The length of the CDR3 is 13 residues. Germline assignment: CDR1 SQVTM and CDR2 ANQGSEA. The V end lost 3 bases, the J end lost 5 bases, and 13 bases lay between the germline ends. CDR3 nucleotide sequence: TGCAGCGTTGACCGCAGGGGAGGGGAGACCCAGTACTTC. Its translation: CSVDRRGGETQYF. Full variable domain (outside the CDR3, taken from reference TRBV29-1 and TRBJ2-5): SAVISQKPSRDICQRGTSLTIQCQVDSQVTMMFWYRQQPGQSLTLIATANQGSEATYESGFVIDKFPISRPNLTFSTLTVSNMSPEDSSIYLCSVDRRGGETQYFGPGTRLLVL.

The genes are TRBV7-9 and TRBJ2-3; perhaps TRBD2 as D (5 bases). Between the trimmed V and J ends, which lost 7 bases and 0 bases, there was a span of 8 bases. There are 13 residues in the CDR3. The V gene's germline CDR1 is SEHNR and CDR2 FQNEAQ (reference sequence). Written as DNA, the CDR3 is TGTGCCAGCATGGACTCCAGCACAGATACGCAGTATTTT. This sequence encodes CASMDSSTDTQYF.

The genes are TRBV19 and TRBJ2-7; D may be TRBD2 (6 bases). Germline V gives CDR1 LNHDA, CDR2 SQIVND (reference sequence). The CDR3 sequence is 16 residues long. The V end was cut by 4 bases, the J end by 2 bases, with 18 bases between. DNA for the CDR3: TGTGCCAGTAGTAAATTCATAGCGGACCTCCCCTACGAGCAGTACTTC. Residues: CASSKFIADLPYEQYF.

The CDR3 bases are TGCGCCAGTCACAGCCCGCCGGGGACAAACGGTGAAGCTTTCTTT. Protein product: CASHSPPGTNGEAFF. The genes are TRBV23-1 and TRBJ1-1, with D perhaps TRBD1 (6 bases). TRBV23-1 is sorted into the ORF group, with uncertain function. Trimming left V 9 bases short and J 7 bases short, with 24 bases between. This CDR3 contains 15 residues.

The chain couples TRBV4-1 to TRBJ2-7; 9 bases are a match to TRBD2. With V trimmed by 1 base and J by 4 bases, 14 bases remained unmatched. Germline CDR1 is MGHRA and CDR2 is YSYEKL. The CDR3 has 18 amino acids. CDR3 protein: CASSQGLSGGRAEYEQYF. The DNA of the CDR3 is TGCGCCAGCAGCCAAGGTCTTAGTGGCGGGAGGGCCGAATACGAGCAGTACTTC.

The CDR3 DNA reads as TGTGCCAGCAGAGGACTAGCAGGGGGCACAGATACGCAGTATTTT. Translated, it gives CASRGLAGGTDTQYF. V gene TRBV6-6 combines with J gene TRBJ2-3, with TRBD2 identical over 8 bases. J gave up 1 base and V 6 bases, and 6 bases lay outside the gene matches. Germline V gives CDR1 MNHNY, CDR2 SVGAGI (reference sequence). The CDR3 covers 15 residues.